One sample yielded the 21 T cell receptor beta chains listed below, sequenced in a study of blood T cell repertoires in COVID-19 (dated by TCRdb to 2020 to 2022). The library was built by means of the immunoSEQ multiplex PCR assay. TCRdb took over this immuneACCESS table, retaining in-frame rearrangements with V and J assigned. Such tables are incomplete; in checked studies, under half of the missing clones stem from an unresolved V gene, and the remainder is unexplained. This sample comprises 150,000 to 200,000 clones, more than 75% of them detected only once. The ten largest clonotypes hold roughly an eighth of the sample. Sequencing was carried out using PBMCs or T cells enriched from blood (not recorded which). All receptors derive from a man aged 55-75 years who had been exposed to COVID-19.

The chain has TRBV28 and TRBJ2-7; 11 positions agree with TRBD2. V trimming: 6 bases; J trimming: 0 bases; junction bases outside the gene matches: 10. This CDR3 region has 17 residues. Germline V gene lookup returns CDR1 MDHEN and CDR2 SYDVKM. The CDR3 bases are TGTGCCAGCAGCCCATATCGACTAGCGGGAAGCTCCTACGAGCAGTACTTC. Encoded protein: CASSPYRLAGSSYEQYF. The entire variable domain, with the rest obtained from reference TRBV28 and TRBJ2-7, is as follows: DVKVTQSSRYLVKRTGEKVFLECVQDMDHENMFWYRQDPGLGLRLIYFSYDVKMKEKGDIPEGYSVSREKKERFSLILESASTNQTSMYLCASSPYRLAGSSYEQYFGPGTRLTVT.

The chain carries TRBV6-4 and TRBJ2-2, with 7 bases fitting TRBD1. From germline, CDR1 is MRHNA and CDR2 SNTAGT. Trimming took 9 bases from V and 0 from J; bases not matched to a gene: 4. The CDR3 runs 14 residues. The CDR3 DNA is TGTGCCAGTACGACAGGGTCGAACACCGGGGAGCTGTTTTTT. It encodes CASTTGSNTGELFF.

In this sample, this clone turned up once. The chain links TRBV12-3 or TRBV12-4 to TRBJ2-2, with 8 bases that match TRBD1. The CDR3 is 13 amino acids. The V segment lost 5 bases and the J segment 4 bases; nucleotides outside the gene matches: 0. CDR3 sequence: CASSGTGTGELFF. The CDR3 nucleotides read TGTGCCAGCAGTGGGACAGGCACCGGGGAGCTGTTTTTT.

This chain links TRBV7-3 with TRBJ2-2; D is undetermined. Germline CDR1 and CDR2: SGHTA and FQGTGA. The ends were cut back, 5 bases at V and 5 bases at J, with 9 bases in the middle. The CDR3 extends over 13 amino acids. CDR3 residues: CASSLRFTGELFF. The CDR3 DNA follows: TGTGCCAGCAGCCTCAGGTTTACCGGGGAGCTGTTTTTT.

The chain has TRBV7-9 and TRBJ2-3; TRBD2 matches at 9 bases. CDR3 length equals 15 residues. The V gene end was trimmed by 4 bases and the J gene end by 5 bases; junction bases not matched to a gene: 7. In germline, CDR1 is SEHNR, CDR2 FQNEAQ (reference sequence). The CDR3 protein is CASSSSGNRGDTQYF. The CDR3, as DNA: TGTGCCAGCAGCTCTAGCGGGAACAGGGGAGATACGCAGTATTTT.

The chain is built from TRBV3-1 (or the pseudogene TRBV3-2) and TRBJ1-4; 8 nucleotides line up with TRBD1. This CDR3 has 16 amino acids. Germline CDR1 and CDR2: LGHDT and YNNKEL (reference sequence). J was trimmed by 8 bases and V by 4 bases; bases with no gene match: 12. The CDR3 loop reads CASSPTDRVVREKLFF. In DNA, the CDR3 is TGTGCCAGCAGCCCGACGGACAGGGTGGTGAGGGAAAAACTGTTTTTT.

A few counts support this clone. V is TRBV7-9 and J is TRBJ2-7; 7 bases agree with TRBD2. The CDR3 extends over 15 amino acids. CDR1 and CDR2 from the germline V gene are SEHNR and FQNEAQ (reference sequence). The ends lost 0 bases at V and 5 bases at J; junction bases unmatched: 7. CDR3 protein: CASSLAGGSGDEQYF. The DNA of the CDR3 is TGTGCCAGCAGCTTAGCCGGCGGGAGCGGCGACGAGCAGTACTTC.

The chain employs TRBV7-9 and TRBJ2-2; a weak D match, TRBD1 (6 bases). The V end lost 11 bases, the J end lost 3 bases, and 16 bases lay between the germline ends. The CDR3 has 14 residues. Germline V gene sequence: CDR1 SEHNR, CDR2 FQNEAQ (reference sequence). The DNA for the CDR3 is TGTGCCGGGGGCGGACGGGTCGACACCGGGGAGCTGTTTTTT. This translates into CAGGGRVDTGELFF.

CDR3 bases: TGTGCCAGCAGCGTAGGGTCCCAAACACACTACGAGCAGTACTTC. Encoded protein: CASSVGSQTHYEQYF. The V gene is TRBV9, the J gene TRBJ2-7, with D unclear. The CDR3 consists of 15 residues. The germline V gene encodes CDR1 SGDLS and CDR2 YYNGEE. Between the trimmed V and J ends, which lost 0 bases and 3 bases, there was a span of 13 bases.

CDR3 residues: CASSEFLGGATSLQETQYF. The CDR3 nucleotides are TGTGCCAGCAGCGAATTCCTCGGGGGGGCGACGAGTCTACAAGAGACCCAGTACTTC. The chain links TRBV6-1 to TRBJ2-5; 8 bases fit TRBD2. The CDR3 covers 19 residues. The V segment lost 6 bases and the J segment 2 bases; nucleotides outside the gene matches: 20. Germline V gene lookup returns CDR1 MNHNS and CDR2 SASEGT.

The chain links TRBV7-3 to TRBJ1-1, with D perhaps TRBD1 (5 bases). This CDR3 region has 14 residues. Trimming removed 4 bases at V and 1 base at J, with 10 bases between. Germline V gives CDR1 SGHTA, CDR2 FQGTGA. The CDR3 nucleotides read TGTGCCAGCAGCTCCATAGACAGGAACACTGAAGCTTTCTTT. Translation gives CASSSIDRNTEAFF.

This clone was counted a single time. The V gene is TRBV7-9, the J gene TRBJ1-4, with 9 bases lining up with TRBD1. The CDR3 has 15 residues. The germline V gene encodes CDR1 SEHNR and CDR2 FQNEAQ (reference sequence). J gave up 8 bases and V 5 bases, and 9 bases lay outside the gene matches. CDR3 sequence: CASSPPGDREEKLFF. The CDR3 coding sequence is TGTGCCAGCAGCCCACCCGGGGACAGGGAGGAAAAACTGTTTTTT. The complete variable domain, with remaining parts taken from reference TRBV7-9 and TRBJ1-4, reads DTGVSQNPRHKITKRGQNVTFRCDPISEHNRLYWYRQTLGQGPEFLTYFQNEAQLEKSRLLSDRFSAERPKGSFSTLEIQRTEQGDSAMYLCASSPPGDREEKLFFGSGTQLSVL.

The chain carries TRBV13 and TRBJ2-3; a weak D match, TRBD1 (6 bases). The germline CDR1 and CDR2 sequences are PRHDT and FYEKMQ (reference sequence). The CDR3 has 15 amino acids. The V gene lost 5 bases and the J gene lost 2 bases, with 14 bases spanning the gap. The CDR3 sequence: CASSPGHRHTDTQYF. The CDR3 DNA reads as TGTGCCAGCAGCCCGGGACACCGGCACACAGATACGCAGTATTTT. Combining the CDR3 with reference TRBV13 and TRBJ2-3 gives the whole variable domain AAGVIQSPRHLIKEKRETATLKCYPIPRHDTVYWYQQGPGQDPQFLISFYEKMQSDKGSIPDRFSAQQFSDYHSELNMSSLELGDSALYFCASSPGHRHTDTQYFGPGTRLTVL.

This clone was seen more than once but under ten times. This chain uses TRBV6-1 with TRBJ2-2; 7 nucleotides align to TRBD2. The germline V gene encodes CDR1 MNHNS and CDR2 SASEGT. There are 16 residues in the CDR3. V dropped 4 bases and J dropped 5; count of bases not matched to a gene: 10. DNA for the CDR3: TGTGCCAGCAGTGTTGGGGGAGGGCCGGGTACCGGGGAGCTGTTTTTT. Translating it yields CASSVGGGPGTGELFF.

This clone was picked up a small number of times. The chain joins TRBV2 to TRBJ1-3; no firm D call. Germline lookup yields CDR1 SNHLY and CDR2 FYNNEI. The ends were cut back, 4 bases at V and 0 bases at J, with 7 bases in the middle. The CDR3 covers 14 residues. In nucleotides, the CDR3 is TGTGCCAGCAGTGTCGAGAGCTCTGGAAACACCATATATTTT. It is translated as CASSVESSGNTIYF.

The rearrangement joins TRBV15 to TRBJ2-2; TRBD2 matches at 7 bases. The CDR3 sequence is 16 residues long. CDR1 is LNHNV, CDR2 YYDKDF, per germline (reference sequence). The V and J ends lost 7 bases and 2 bases, in that order; junction bases with no gene match: 10. The CDR3 nucleotides read TGTGCCACCAAGGCTAGCGGATCTCTTAACACCGGGGAGCTGTTTTTT. It specifies CATKASGSLNTGELFF.

Points on this clone: The junction and the germline gene differ at one end; a read error may be behind it. J is TRBJ1-2 and V is TRBV28; 11 nucleotides line up with TRBD1. Germline lookup yields CDR1 MDHEN and CDR2 SYDVKM. The CDR3 extends over 15 amino acids. Written as DNA, the CDR3 is TGTGCCAGCAGTATATGGACAGGGGGCTTTCATGGCTACACCTTC. It is translated as CASSIWTGGFHGYTF.

V usage is TRBV29-1 and J usage is TRBJ2-2; the D gene is possibly TRBD2 (6 bases). The V end lost 3 bases, the J end lost 5 bases, and 16 bases lay between the germline ends. CDR3 length: 15 residues. Germline CDR1 reads SQVTM; CDR2 reads ANQGSEA. In nucleotides, the CDR3 is TGCAGCGTTGAGCGTCGGTTTGGGGGGACCGGGGAGCTGTTTTTT. This gives the protein CSVERRFGGTGELFF.

The chain couples TRBV5-6 to TRBJ2-1, with 8 bases that match TRBD1. The V segment lost 4 bases and the J segment 4 bases; nucleotides outside the gene matches: 10. The CDR3 is 16 amino acids. Germline V gene lookup returns CDR1 SGHDT and CDR2 YYEEEE. The CDR3 sequence is CASSPNNRGVYNEQFF. The CDR3 bases are TGTGCCAGCAGCCCCAACAACAGGGGGGTGTACAATGAGCAGTTCTTC.

The chain is built from TRBV29-1 and TRBJ2-5; D gene uncertain. Deletions cut 4 bases from V and 0 bases from J, with 6 bases between. The CDR3 runs 12 residues. Germline V lookup: CDR1 SQVTM, CDR2 ANQGSEA. CDR3 nucleotides: TGCAGCGTTGTGGGCGACCAAGAGACCCAGTACTTC. Encoded protein: CSVVGDQETQYF.

The chain is built from TRBV19 and TRBJ1-3; D possibly corresponds to TRBD1 (6 bases). Germline loops: CDR1 LNHDA, CDR2 SQIVND (reference sequence). This CDR3 region has 18 residues. The V and J ends lost 10 bases and 1 base respectively, with 26 bases between them. CDR3 amino acids: CATTHAGEGRVSGNTIYF. The CDR3 DNA reads TGTGCCACAACCCACGCAGGGGAAGGGAGGGTTTCTGGAAACACCATATATTTT. Variable domain in full (rest from reference TRBV19 and TRBJ1-3): DGGITQSPKYLFRKEGQNVTLSCEQNLNHDAMYWYRQDPGQGLRLIYYSQIVNDFQKGDIAEGYSVSREKKESFPLTVTSAQKNPTAFYLCATTHAGEGRVSGNTIYFGEGSWLTVV.